What follows are 10 T cell receptor beta chains derived from one specimen sequenced in a study of OX40 agonist ivuxolimab in advanced cancers. Clones were sequenced by immunoSEQ multiplex PCR, and TCRdb holds only the in-frame ones, with some missing. The sample lists tens of thousands of clones; approximately 89% were seen once. The sample in question was CD4+ or CD8+ T cells sorted from blood, obtained in a trial of the OX40 agonist ivuxolimab. These receptors came from an adult with an advanced solid tumor such as melanoma, head and neck, liver or kidney cancer.

The table lists this clone with a few counts. The chain recombines TRBV19 with TRBJ1-1; unclear D gene. Germline values: CDR1 LNHDA, CDR2 SQIVND (reference sequence). V was trimmed by 7 bases and J by 6 bases, leaving 9 bases between them. The CDR3 is made up of 11 amino acids. The CDR3 region is CASNLGPEAFF. CDR3 nucleotides: TGTGCCAGTAACCTAGGGCCTGAAGCTTTCTTT.

The V gene is TRBV27, the J gene TRBJ2-5; the D is unclear. The CDR3 runs 13 residues. The germline gives CDR1 MNHEY, CDR2 SMNVEV (reference sequence). Trimming removed 1 base at V and 1 base at J, with 4 bases between. In nucleotides, the CDR3 is TGTGCCAGCAGTTTATATTCCCAAGAGACCCAGTACTTC. Translated: CASSLYSQETQYF.

The genes are TRBV13 and TRBJ2-5; D is uncertain. The J call may be faulty, since TRBJ2-7 better matches the DNA end. Germline V gene sequence: CDR1 PRHDT, CDR2 FYEKMQ (reference sequence). CDR3 size: 12 residues. The CDR3 loop reads CASSSSSYEQYF. The CDR3, as DNA: TGTGCCAGCAGCTCGAGCTCCTACGAGCAGTACTTC.

The chain has TRBV13 and TRBJ2-7, with D unresolved. The CDR3 has 13 amino acids. The V and J ends lost 5 bases and 6 bases respectively, with 14 bases between them. Germline lookup yields CDR1 PRHDT and CDR2 FYEKMQ (reference sequence). CDR3 sequence: CASSAGPGGEQYF. The CDR3 DNA sequence: TGTGCCAGCAGCGCCGGTCCCGGCGGCGAGCAGTACTTC.

The chain combines TRBV11-3 with TRBJ1-1, with D uncertain. Trimming shortened V by 5 bases and J by 1 base, and 11 bases separated the two germline ends. The germline CDR1 and CDR2 sequences are SGHNT and YENEEA. The CDR3 runs 14 residues. The CDR3, as DNA: TGTGCCAGCAGCCTATCACATAGGAACACTGAAGCTTTCTTT. Translated, it gives CASSLSHRNTEAFF. Full variable domain (outside the CDR3, taken from reference TRBV11-3 and TRBJ1-1): EAGVVQSPRYKIIEKKQPVAFWCNPISGHNTLYWYLQNLGQGPELLIRYENEEAVDDSQLPKDRFSAERLKGVDSTLKIQPAELGDSAVYLCASSLSHRNTEAFFGQGTRLTVV.

V gene TRBV7-3 combines with J gene TRBJ2-1, with unresolved D. The germline V and J ends were trimmed by 2 bases and 0 bases, with 8 bases remaining between them. The CDR3 covers 15 residues. CDR1 is SGHTA, CDR2 FQGTGA, per germline. The CDR3 DNA reads TGTGCCAGCAGCTTAGCGAGAGGCTCCTACAATGAGCAGTTCTTC. Encoded protein: CASSLARGSYNEQFF.

This chain uses TRBV28 with TRBJ1-6; D remains ambiguous. The CDR3 is 14 amino acids. V dropped 7 bases and J dropped 10 bases, with 17 bases sitting between them. CDR1 MDHEN and CDR2 SYDVKM come from the germline V gene. CDR3 bases: TGTGCCAGCACCCCTTTACGCCGAGGCTCACCCCTCCACTTT. Its protein product is CASTPLRRGSPLHF.

The V and J genes are TRBV4-2 and TRBJ1-1; TRBD1 might be the D (5 bases). Trimming stripped 3 bases from V and 4 bases from J, with 12 bases between. Germline values: CDR1 LGHNA, CDR2 YNFKEQ. CDR3 length equals 14 residues. The CDR3 coding sequence is TGTGCCAGCAGCCATAGTTATGGGGGCACTGAAGCTTTCTTT. Its translation is CASSHSYGGTEAFF.

This chain connects TRBV7-9 to TRBJ2-1, with a weak D call TRBD2 (6 bases). The CDR3 is 16 residues long. The germline V gene encodes CDR1 SEHNR and CDR2 FQNEAQ (reference sequence). The V and J ends lost 1 base and 2 bases respectively, with 12 bases between them. CDR3 sequence (DNA): TGTGCCAGCAGCTTAGGTAGCGGAACGCCCTACAATGAGCAGTTCTTC. Amino acids: CASSLGSGTPYNEQFF.

The rearrangement joins TRBV28 to TRBJ1-1; 7 bases line up with TRBD1. With V trimmed by 2 bases and J by 4 bases, 10 bases remained unmatched. The CDR3 is made up of 16 amino acids. Germline V CDR1 and CDR2: MDHEN, SYDVKM. In nucleotides, the CDR3 is TGTGCCAGCAGTTTACTCAGCGAACAGGGGACCACTGAAGCTTTCTTT. It translates to CASSLLSEQGTTEAFF.